This T cell receptor beta chain derives from a study of shared clonotypes between healthy human individuals. Whole-study results and caveats: It was the non-shared clonotypes that had lower generation probabilities than clonotypes shared by all four donors. Roughly 5% of naive CD4 clonotypes were shared across several donors.

Data came from immunoSEQ multiplex PCR; TCRdb stores just in-frame clones and leaves some out. This table has about 2.2 million clones, 85% to 95% appearing once. Deletions cut 2 bases from V and 3 bases from J, with 12 bases between. Germline V CDR1 and CDR2: SEHNR, FQNEAQ (reference sequence). The CDR3 is 15 residues long. Concerning this clone: Its antigen is as yet unknown.

Positive CCR7 selection of CD45RO-negative cells yielded the naive CD8 cells, and terminally differentiated effector memory CD45RA+ cells were excluded. The sequenced sample was naive CD8+ T cells from PBMCs. This clonotype originated in a man between 18 and 29 years old in good health. Some clones in this sample may be carry-over from other donors' samples. The V and J genes are TRBV7-9 and TRBJ2-3; tentative D call: TRBD1 (5 bases). The CDR3 protein is CASSLIPRGTDTQYF. The CDR3 bases are TGTGCCAGCAGCTTAATACCTAGGGGAACAGATACGCAGTATTTT.